The source of this TCR beta chain is a study of beta chain features in type 1 diabetes. Notes on the study in general: Moderately but significantly shorter TCRB CDR3s were found in Type 1 diabetes patients in all four CD4+ subsets.

All sorted populations exceeded 95% purity. As concerns this clone: Its antigen is currently unknown.

The entirety of the isolated RNA underwent reverse transcription, so expressed TCRB transcripts were sequenced. Only in-frame clones appear in the TCRdb table, and some are missing; sequencing was by immunoSEQ multiplex PCR. Among under 350,000 clones listed, 24% were seen once. The sequencing input was naive CD4+ T cells from blood. The source of this sequence is a woman under 40 with type 1 diabetes.

This chain's CDR3 is CASRERTDITDTQYF. CDR3 DNA: TGCGCCAGCAGAGAGCGTACGGATATCACAGATACGCAGTATTTT. The V call is TRBV5-1, the J call TRBJ2-3, with no clear D. The CDR3 loop spans 15 amino acids. V shed 5 bases and J shed 2 bases, with 15 bases lying between them. The germline CDR1 and CDR2 sequences are SGHRS and YFSETQ.